The sequence of this T cell receptor beta chain was determined in a study of shared clonotypes between healthy human individuals. Sequencing was performed with immunoSEQ multiplex PCR; in TCRdb, only in-frame clones are kept and a portion is missing. The sample shows some 580,000 clones, 97% of them seen only once. Sequenced input: naive CD4+ T cells sorted from blood. Subset specified: CD45RA+ positively selected. The origin of this receptor is a woman aged 25 to 39 in good health.

CDR3 DNA sequence: TGTGCCAGCAGCTCTAGGCGACAGGGTGTCTACGAGCAGTACTTC. Protein sequence: CASSSRRQGVYEQYF. The gene calls are TRBV7-7 and TRBJ2-7, with 7 nucleotides matching TRBD1. The J segment lost 3 bases and the V segment lost 4 bases, leaving 9 bases of the junction unmatched. The CDR3 loop spans 15 amino acids. CDR1 is SSHAT, CDR2 FNYEAQ, per germline (reference sequence).